A single sample is the source of the 10 T cell receptor beta chains below, sequenced in a study of a mutant IDH1 vaccine in newly diagnosed glioma. The assay was immunoSEQ multiplex PCR, and TCRdb's table has in-frame clones only and misses some. This sample has tens of thousands of clones, with about 81% found just once. The time point: week 47, end of study. Each vaccine dose was 300 ug of mutant IDH1 20-mer peptide, with topical imiquimod. No antigen has been assigned to these receptors. The source was PBMCs, collected from a glioma patient whose treatment included an IDH1 peptide vaccine. The receptors derive from a man aged 35 to 55 with glioma.

The V call is TRBV5-1, the J call TRBJ2-1; 10 nucleotides align to TRBD2. CDR3 size: 16 residues. V shed 0 bases, J shed 1 base, and the junction held 1 base outside the gene matches. In germline, CDR1 is SGHRS, CDR2 YFSETQ. CDR3 nucleotides: TGCGCCAGCAGCTTGGTAGCGGGGGGTTCCTACAATGAGCAGTTCTTC. This sequence encodes CASSLVAGGSYNEQFF.

The chain is built from TRBV4-2 and TRBJ2-7, with 9 bases fitting TRBD2. Germline V CDR1 and CDR2: LGHNA, YNFKEQ. Unmatched junction bases numbered 10, after V lost 4 bases and J lost 3 bases. CDR3 size: 16 residues. The CDR3 DNA reads as TGTGCCAGCAGCCCGCCGGGACTAGCATCCGACTACGAGCAGTACTTC. Translation: CASSPPGLASDYEQYF.

The V and J genes are TRBV19 and TRBJ1-2; D might be TRBD1 (6 bases). Trimming took 6 bases from V and 8 from J, leaving 22 bases between them. The CDR3 extends over 15 amino acids. Germline lookup yields CDR1 LNHDA and CDR2 SQIVND (reference sequence). The CDR3: CASSDGGAPGVGYTF. The CDR3 DNA reads TGTGCCAGTAGCGATGGGGGCGCACCGGGAGTGGGCTACACCTTC.

This rearrangement joins TRBV19 to TRBJ1-3, with 7 bases identical to TRBD1. Germline assignment: CDR1 LNHDA and CDR2 SQIVND (reference sequence). Trimming took 7 bases from V and 3 from J; bases not matched to a gene: 6. This CDR3 has 14 residues. CDR3 sequence reads: CASTKTGNGNTIYF. Written as DNA, the CDR3 is TGTGCCAGTACCAAGACAGGGAATGGAAACACCATATATTTT.

This clone was seen more than once but under ten times. The same CDR3 arises from other DNA sequences in this sample as well. The V call is TRBV19, the J call TRBJ1-2; 9 positions agree with TRBD1. The CDR3 sequence is 13 residues long. The V segment lost 3 bases and the J segment 5 bases; nucleotides outside the gene matches: 1. CDR1 LNHDA and CDR2 SQIVND come from the germline V gene (reference sequence). This chain's CDR3 is CASSIGQGYGYTF. The CDR3 bases are TGTGCCAGTAGTATCGGACAGGGGTATGGCTACACCTTC.

This clone was detected once. This rearrangement joins TRBV7-8 to TRBJ2-7; 7 bases align to TRBD1. The germline V gene encodes CDR1 SGHVS and CDR2 FQNEAQ. J gave up 4 bases and V 5 bases, and 11 bases lay outside the gene matches. CDR3 length: 15 amino acids. Written as DNA, the CDR3 is TGTGCCAGCAGCCCCCGACAGGGTATTACGTACGAGCAGTACTTC. Amino acid sequence: CASSPRQGITYEQYF.

The chain joins TRBV19 to TRBJ2-3, with a weak D call TRBD1 (5 bases). Trimming took 6 bases from V and 0 from J, leaving 16 bases between them. CDR1 and CDR2 from the germline V gene are LNHDA and SQIVND (reference sequence). The CDR3 covers 16 residues. CDR3: CASSPVWGGSTDTQYF. CDR3 DNA sequence: TGTGCCAGTAGCCCTGTGTGGGGCGGAAGCACAGATACGCAGTATTTT.

This chain joins TRBV7-2 and TRBJ1-5, with 7 bases fitting TRBD1. With V trimmed by 3 bases and J by 4 bases, 9 bases remained unmatched. Germline lookup yields CDR1 SGHTA and CDR2 FQGNSA. The CDR3 spans 16 residues. CDR3 nucleotides: TGTGCCAGCAGCTTGATCCCGACAGGGTGGAATCAGCCCCAGCATTTT. Translating it yields CASSLIPTGWNQPQHF.

The chain is built from TRBV14 and TRBJ2-1, with D possibly TRBD1 on 6 matching bases. This CDR3 has 13 residues. V lost 1 base to trimming and J lost 14 bases, with 15 bases between them. Germline lookup yields CDR1 SGHDN and CDR2 FVKESK. The chain's CDR3 is CASSQVSGAGEFF. CDR3 sequence (DNA): TGTGCCAGCAGCCAAGTATCAGGGGCAGGGGAGTTCTTC.

The chain combines TRBV5-6 with TRBJ2-3, with TRBD1 as a possible D gene (5 bases). This CDR3 spans 16 amino acids. Trimming cost V 4 bases and J 0 bases, with 15 bases left between them. Germline loops: CDR1 SGHDT, CDR2 YYEEEE. The CDR3 sequence: CASSHLDTASTDTQYF. CDR3 nucleotides: TGTGCCAGCAGCCACCTGGACACCGCTAGCACAGATACGCAGTATTTT.